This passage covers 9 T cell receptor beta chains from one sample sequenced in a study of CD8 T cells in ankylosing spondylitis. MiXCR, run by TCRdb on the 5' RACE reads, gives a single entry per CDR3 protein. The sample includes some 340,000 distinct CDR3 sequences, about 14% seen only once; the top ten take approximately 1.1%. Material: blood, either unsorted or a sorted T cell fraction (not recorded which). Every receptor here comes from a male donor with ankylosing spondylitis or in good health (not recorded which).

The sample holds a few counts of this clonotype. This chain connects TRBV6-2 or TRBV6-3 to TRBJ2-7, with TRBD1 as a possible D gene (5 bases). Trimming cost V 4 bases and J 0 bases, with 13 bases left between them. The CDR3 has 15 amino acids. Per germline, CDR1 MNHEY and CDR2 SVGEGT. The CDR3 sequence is CASSSPTVSSYEQYF. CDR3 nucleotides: TGTGCCAGCAGTTCCCCGACAGTCAGCTCCTACGAGCAGTACTTC.

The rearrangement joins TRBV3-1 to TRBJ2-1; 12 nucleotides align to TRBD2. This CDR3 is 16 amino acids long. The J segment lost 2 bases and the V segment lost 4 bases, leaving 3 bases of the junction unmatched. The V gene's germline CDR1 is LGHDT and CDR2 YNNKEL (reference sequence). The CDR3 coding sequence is TGTGCCAGCAGCCTGACTAGCGGGGGAACCTACAATGAGCAGTTCTTC. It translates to CASSLTSGGTYNEQFF.

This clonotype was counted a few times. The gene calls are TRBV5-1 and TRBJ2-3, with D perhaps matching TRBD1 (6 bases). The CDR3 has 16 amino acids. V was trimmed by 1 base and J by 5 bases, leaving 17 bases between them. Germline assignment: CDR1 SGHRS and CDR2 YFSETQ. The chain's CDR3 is CASSLTAGERGDTQYF. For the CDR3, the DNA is TGCGCCAGCAGCTTGACGGCAGGGGAACGGGGAGATACGCAGTATTTT. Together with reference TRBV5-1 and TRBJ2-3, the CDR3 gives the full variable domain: KAGVTQTPRYLIKTRGQQVTLSCSPISGHRSVSWYQQTPGQGLQFLFEYFSETQRNKGNFPGRFSGRQFSNSRSEMNVSTLELGDSALYLCASSLTAGERGDTQYFGPGTRLTVL.

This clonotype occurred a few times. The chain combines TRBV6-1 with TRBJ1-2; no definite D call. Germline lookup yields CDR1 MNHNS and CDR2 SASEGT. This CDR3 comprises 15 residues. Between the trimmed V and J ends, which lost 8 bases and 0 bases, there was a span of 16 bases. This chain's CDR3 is CASRRPEGTNYGYTF. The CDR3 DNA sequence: TGTGCCAGCCGTAGACCAGAGGGAACTAACTATGGCTACACCTTC.

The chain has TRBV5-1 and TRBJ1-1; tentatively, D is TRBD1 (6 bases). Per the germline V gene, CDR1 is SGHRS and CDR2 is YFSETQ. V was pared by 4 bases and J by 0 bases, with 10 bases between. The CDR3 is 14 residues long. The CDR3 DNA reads TGCGCCAGCAGCCCAGGGGTAATGAACACTGAAGCTTTCTTT. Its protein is CASSPGVMNTEAFF. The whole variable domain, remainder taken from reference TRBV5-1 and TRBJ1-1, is KAGVTQTPRYLIKTRGQQVTLSCSPISGHRSVSWYQQTPGQGLQFLFEYFSETQRNKGNFPGRFSGRQFSNSRSEMNVSTLELGDSALYLCASSPGVMNTEAFFGQGTRLTVV.

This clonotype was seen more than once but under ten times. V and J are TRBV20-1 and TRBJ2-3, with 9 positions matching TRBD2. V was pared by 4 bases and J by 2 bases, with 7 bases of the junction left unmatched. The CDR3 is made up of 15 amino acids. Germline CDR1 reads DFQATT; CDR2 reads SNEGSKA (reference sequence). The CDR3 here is CSAKEAGGLTDTQYF. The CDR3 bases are TGCAGTGCTAAAGAGGCGGGGGGGCTCACAGATACGCAGTATTTT.

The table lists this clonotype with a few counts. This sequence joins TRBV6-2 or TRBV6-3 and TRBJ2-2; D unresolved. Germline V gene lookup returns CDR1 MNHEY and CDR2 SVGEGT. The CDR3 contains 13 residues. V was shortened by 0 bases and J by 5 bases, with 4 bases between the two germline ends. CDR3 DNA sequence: TGTGCCAGCAGTTACTCGATTACCGGGGAGCTGTTTTTT. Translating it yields CASSYSITGELFF.

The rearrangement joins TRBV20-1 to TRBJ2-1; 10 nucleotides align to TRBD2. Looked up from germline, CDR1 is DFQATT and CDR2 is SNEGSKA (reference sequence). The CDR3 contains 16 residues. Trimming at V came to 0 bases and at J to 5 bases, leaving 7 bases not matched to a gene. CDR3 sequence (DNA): TGCAGTGCTAGAGATCGTCGACTAGCGGGCCACAATGAGCAGTTCTTC. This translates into CSARDRRLAGHNEQFF.

This CDR3 reads CASSHGLAGYNEQFF. The CDR3 coding sequence is TGTGCCAGCAGCCATGGTCTAGCGGGGTACAATGAGCAGTTCTTC. This sequence joins TRBV3-1 and TRBJ2-1, with 9 nucleotides matching TRBD2. The length of the CDR3 is 15 residues. CDR1 LGHDT and CDR2 YNNKEL come from the germline V gene (reference sequence). J lost 4 bases, V lost 3 bases, and 4 bases had no gene match.